The 31 T cell receptor beta chains listed next were all sequenced from one sample in a study of blood T cells in healthy people across ages. Using a J-beta primer mix together with a sample-barcoded 5' primer, a second PCR was run for about 6 to 11 cycles. TCRdb fed the 5' RACE reads into MiXCR, producing one record per CDR3 protein. The sample holds hundreds of thousands of distinct CDR3 sequences, roughly 44% seen once. The source material was blood. The receptor set was obtained from a man aged 60 to 75 in good health.

This rearrangement joins TRBV7-2 to TRBJ1-5, with a possible D match to TRBD1 (6 bases). V lost 4 bases to trimming and J lost 11 bases, with 15 bases between them. Germline assignment: CDR1 SGHTA and CDR2 FQGNSA. The CDR3 sequence is 13 residues long. In nucleotides, the CDR3 is TGTGCCAGCAGCTCAACTCCCGACAGGACCCAGCATTTT. Translation: CASSSTPDRTQHF.

DNA of the CDR3: TGTGCCAGCAGTTATGAGGTTAGCAATCAGCCCCAGCATTTT. It translates to CASSYEVSNQPQHF. The rearrangement links TRBV6-6 to TRBJ1-5; D unresolved. This CDR3 region has 14 residues. CDR1 is MNHNY, CDR2 SVGAGI, per germline (reference sequence). Trimming removed 3 bases from V and 0 bases from J, with 6 bases in between.

This clonotype showed up many times. The chain carries TRBV4-1 and TRBJ2-3; maybe TRBD1 (5 bases). This CDR3 has 14 amino acids. Trimming removed 4 bases at V and 5 bases at J, with 13 bases between. The germline gives CDR1 MGHRA, CDR2 YSYEKL. The CDR3 is CASSPQGLRDTQYF. DNA for the CDR3: TGCGCCAGCAGCCCCCAGGGATTGAGAGATACGCAGTATTTT.

This clonotype was seen ten or more times. The J gene is TRBJ2-5, the V gene TRBV3-1, with a tentative D call TRBD2 (5 bases). The CDR3 has 14 residues. With 1 base removed from V and 4 bases from J, the gap between germline ends came to 10 bases. CDR1 LGHDT and CDR2 YNNKEL come from the germline V gene (reference sequence). The CDR3 is CASSQGQRIETQYF. The DNA for the CDR3 is TGTGCCAGCAGCCAAGGGCAGCGGATAGAGACCCAGTACTTC.

This clonotype is a singleton in its sample. This rearrangement joins TRBV18 to TRBJ2-7; 16 nucleotides line up with TRBD2. Trimming cost V 2 bases and J 0 bases; bases outside gene matches: 10. The CDR3 has 20 amino acids. Germline values: CDR1 KGHSH, CDR2 LQKENI. The CDR3 protein is CASSPNIVGLAGGDSYEQYF. The CDR3 DNA is TGTGCCAGCTCACCAAACATCGTGGGACTAGCGGGAGGGGACTCCTACGAGCAGTACTTC.

The chain employs TRBV29-1 and TRBJ1-1; D gene unclear. The V and J ends lost 5 bases and 2 bases respectively, with 9 bases between them. This CDR3 contains 12 residues. Germline CDR1 reads SQVTM; CDR2 reads ANQGSEA. The CDR3 coding sequence is TGCAGCGTTCAAACGGGAAACACTGAAGCTTTCTTT. Translation gives CSVQTGNTEAFF. The full variable domain, completed using reference TRBV29-1 and TRBJ1-1, is SAVISQKPSRDICQRGTSLTIQCQVDSQVTMMFWYRQQPGQSLTLIATANQGSEATYESGFVIDKFPISRPNLTFSTLTVSNMSPEDSSIYLCSVQTGNTEAFFGQGTRLTVV.

This clonotype was seen only once. The rearrangement joins TRBV7-2 to TRBJ2-5, with TRBD2 identical over 7 bases. With 3 bases clipped from V and 11 bases from J, the junction kept 9 bases outside the gene matches. The CDR3 has 13 amino acids. Germline loops: CDR1 SGHTA, CDR2 FQGNSA. The CDR3 DNA follows: TGTGCCAGCAGCTTTGCGGGGGAATTTGAGCAGTACTTC. It is translated as CASSFAGEFEQYF.

This clonotype was seen just once. The CDR3 DNA is TGTGCCAGCAGCTTTCGGGAGACAGATACGCAGTATTTT. Translated, it gives CASSFRETDTQYF. V is TRBV7-9 and J is TRBJ2-3; weak D call: TRBD2 (6 bases). The V end lost 3 bases, the J end lost 3 bases, and 7 bases lay between the germline ends. The CDR3 has 13 residues. The germline V gene encodes CDR1 SEHNR and CDR2 FQNEAQ (reference sequence). Combining the CDR3 with reference TRBV7-9 and TRBJ2-3 gives the whole variable domain DTGVSQNPRHKITKRGQNVTFRCDPISEHNRLYWYRQTLGQGPEFLTYFQNEAQLEKSRLLSDRFSAERPKGSFSTLEIQRTEQGDSAMYLCASSFRETDTQYFGPGTRLTVL.

By proportion, this clonotype is medium-sized. Since a much larger clone is just one base distant, this may be a read error. The chain joins TRBV28 to TRBJ2-5; D ambiguous. Germline assignment: CDR1 MDHEN and CDR2 SYDVKM. The CDR3 consists of 14 residues. Trimming cost V 5 bases and J 5 bases, with 15 bases left between them. CDR3 loop: CASSVHVWAETQYF. In DNA, the CDR3 is TGTGCCAGCAGTGTCCACGTATGGGCGGAGACCCAGTACTTC.

The chain is built from TRBV5-1 and TRBJ1-1; D gene unclear. The CDR3 runs to 14 residues. Germline V gene sequence: CDR1 SGHRS, CDR2 YFSETQ. Trimming left V 0 bases short and J 1 base short, with 7 bases between. In DNA form, the CDR3 reads TGCGCCAGCAGCTTGGAGCTAGCGAACACTGAAGCTTTCTTT. It translates to CASSLELANTEAFF.

Of note for this clonotype: A much larger clonotype is one base distant, so this may be a read error. The V call is TRBV3-1, the J call TRBJ2-3; 11 bases fit TRBD2. Germline V gene data show CDR1 as LGHDT and CDR2 as YNNKEL (reference sequence). The CDR3 has 16 residues. With 8 bases clipped from V and 7 bases from J, the junction kept 14 bases outside the gene matches. CDR3 nucleotides: TGTGCCAGCGGCCGACACCTCACTAGCGGGGGAAATACGCAGTATTTT. Translation gives CASGRHLTSGGNTQYF.

This sequence joins TRBV7-6 and TRBJ1-4; a possible D gene is TRBD1 (6 bases). The V gene lost 1 base and the J gene lost 8 bases, with 23 bases spanning the gap. CDR1 is SGHVS, CDR2 FNYEAQ, per germline. CDR3 size: 18 residues. The CDR3 DNA follows: TGTGCCAGCAGCTTAGACTCGCGGGGGGGCTCCATACAGGAAAAACTGTTTTTT. As protein: CASSLDSRGGSIQEKLFF. Full variable domain (missing parts from reference TRBV7-6 and TRBJ1-4): GAGVSQSPRYKVTKRGQDVALRCDPISGHVSLYWYRQALGQGPEFLTYFNYEAQQDKSGLPNDRFSAERPEGSISTLTIQRTEQRDSAMYRCASSLDSRGGSIQEKLFFGSGTQLSVL.

The chain carries TRBV28 and TRBJ2-7, with D possibly being TRBD1 (6 bases). The V gene's germline CDR1 is MDHEN and CDR2 SYDVKM. The CDR3 is 16 amino acids. The V and J ends lost 1 base and 0 bases respectively, with 13 bases between them. The CDR3 DNA is TGTGCCAGCAGTTTATTCGGGGACACCATCTCCTACGAGCAGTACTTC. Its translation is CASSLFGDTISYEQYF.

This clonotype was seen a handful of times. V is TRBV20-1 and J is TRBJ1-3; D is possibly TRBD1 (6 bases). CDR1 DFQATT and CDR2 SNEGSKA come from the germline V gene (reference sequence). CDR3 length equals 13 residues. Trimming left V 2 bases short and J 4 bases short, with 9 bases between. The CDR3 region has the DNA TGCAGTGCTAGAAGGGGGATGGGAAACACCATATATTTT. Its protein is CSARRGMGNTIYF.

A note on this clonotype: Since a much larger clone is just one base distant, this may be a read error. The V and J genes are TRBV7-2 and TRBJ2-1; TRBD2 matches at 10 bases. The CDR3 is 15 amino acids. Per germline, CDR1 SGHTA and CDR2 FQGNSA. CDR3 sequence: CACSRQRGGTDEQFF. In DNA, the CDR3 is TGTGCCTGCAGTCGTCAGCGGGGGGGCACGGATGAGCAGTTCTTC.

This clonotype was seen more than once but under ten times. This chain uses TRBV30 with TRBJ2-7; 9 bases map to TRBD1. The CDR3 runs to 14 residues. Germline-derived CDR1 and CDR2 are GTSNPN and SVGIG (reference sequence). J gave up 3 bases and V 0 bases, and 3 bases lay outside the gene matches. The DNA for the CDR3 is TGTGCCTGGAGTGTGACAGGGGGATTCTACGAGCAGTACTTC. Its protein is CAWSVTGGFYEQYF. Filled out from reference TRBV30 and TRBJ2-7, the complete variable domain reads SQTIHQWPATLVQPVGSPLSLECTVEGTSNPNLYWYRQAAGRGLQLLFYSVGIGQISSEVPQNLSASRPQDRQFILSSKKLLLSDSGFYLCAWSVTGGFYEQYFGPGTRLTVT.

The gene calls are TRBV2 and TRBJ2-3, with D possibly matching TRBD1 (6 bases). V dropped 7 bases and J dropped 0 bases, with 8 bases sitting between them. The CDR3 length is 13 residues. The germline V gene has CDR1 SNHLY and CDR2 FYNNEI. As DNA, the CDR3 is TGTGCCAGCATTGGGGGCAGCACAGATACGCAGTATTTT. Protein sequence: CASIGGSTDTQYF.

This chain joins TRBV6-5 and TRBJ1-6, with a possible D match to TRBD1 (5 bases). V was pared by 3 bases and J by 5 bases, with 11 bases between. Germline loops: CDR1 MNHEY, CDR2 SVGAGI. This CDR3 has 15 amino acids. DNA for the CDR3: TGTGCCAGCAGTTATGCCGGGACGAATAATTCACCCCTCCACTTT. Its protein is CASSYAGTNNSPLHF.

This rearrangement joins TRBV30 to TRBJ1-6; a weak D match, TRBD1 (5 bases). The CDR3 length is 15 residues. The V gene's germline CDR1 is GTSNPN and CDR2 SVGIG (reference sequence). V was cut by 5 bases and J by 0 bases, with 11 bases left in between. The CDR3 coding sequence is TGTGCCTGGGGCCCTGGGGGCTCCTATAATTCACCCCTCCACTTT. Amino acid sequence: CAWGPGGSYNSPLHF.

This clonotype has more than one count but fewer than ten. CDR3: CSVEEGARDTGELFF. In DNA form, the CDR3 reads TGCAGCGTTGAAGAGGGGGCGCGGGACACCGGGGAGCTGTTTTTT. The V gene is TRBV29-1, the J gene TRBJ2-2, with a weak D call TRBD1 (6 bases). Trimming took 0 bases from V and 3 from J, leaving 11 bases between them. Germline CDR1 SQVTM, CDR2 ANQGSEA. The length of the CDR3 is 15 residues.

For this clonotype: This may come from a read error, since a much larger clone is one base off. J is TRBJ2-1 and V is TRBV10-3; D is ambiguous. V shed 11 bases and J shed 0 bases, with 20 bases lying between them. Germline V gives CDR1 ENHRY, CDR2 SYGVKD. The CDR3 runs to 16 residues. CDR3 bases: TGTGCCGCCGCCGTCGCGATGAACCCCTCCTACAATGAGCAGTTCTTC. It codes for CAAAVAMNPSYNEQFF.

This clonotype has only one observation. The chain uses TRBV25-1 and TRBJ2-4; tentative D call: TRBD2 (5 bases). The CDR3 is 16 amino acids. Trimming shortened V by 2 bases and J by 2 bases, and 13 bases separated the two germline ends. CDR1 and CDR2 from the germline V gene are MGHDK and SYGVNS. CDR3 sequence: CASSESEGRTKNIQYF. CDR3 coding DNA: TGTGCCAGCAGTGAAAGCGAGGGAAGGACCAAAAACATTCAGTACTTC.

Only a few counts were recorded for this clonotype. The J gene is TRBJ1-6, the V gene TRBV7-2; 10 nucleotides match TRBD1. Germline lookup yields CDR1 SGHTA and CDR2 FQGNSA. V gave up 4 bases and J gave up 10 bases; unmatched junction bases: 7. The CDR3 loop spans 15 amino acids. The chain's CDR3 is CASSSLTGGQSPLHF. CDR3 nucleotides: TGTGCCAGCAGCTCCTTGACAGGGGGCCAATCACCCCTCCACTTT.

The V and J genes are TRBV5-6 and TRBJ2-7, with D perhaps matching TRBD2 (6 bases). The CDR3 has 14 amino acids. Germline assignment: CDR1 SGHDT and CDR2 YYEEEE. V lost 2 bases and J lost 10, with 19 bases in between. For the CDR3, the DNA is TGTGCCAGCAGCTTCAATAGCGGCTATGGGGCCCAGTACTTC. Translated: CASSFNSGYGAQYF.

This clonotype was found many times. CDR3 sequence: CASSLITGGALETQYF. As DNA, the CDR3 is TGTGCCAGCAGCTTAATTACAGGGGGTGCCCTAGAGACCCAGTACTTC. This sequence joins TRBV7-2 and TRBJ2-5, with 8 bases matching TRBD1. Germline CDR1 is SGHTA and CDR2 is FQGNSA. The CDR3 length is 16 residues. V was clipped by 2 bases and J by 4 bases; unmatched bases: 9. Looking up the rest from reference TRBV7-2 and TRBJ2-5 gives the full variable domain: GAGVSQSPSNKVTEKGKDVELRCDPISGHTALYWYRQSLGQGLEFLIYFQGNSAPDKSGLPSDRFSAERTGGSVSTLTIQRTQQEDSAVYLCASSLITGGALETQYFGPGTRLLVL.

The chain carries TRBV6-6 and TRBJ2-1; 9 nucleotides line up with TRBD2. The better agreement between TRBJ2-7 and the DNA end casts doubt on the J call. The germline V gene encodes CDR1 MNHNY and CDR2 SVGAGI (reference sequence). CDR3 length: 15 residues. DNA of the CDR3: TGTGCCAGCAGTTGGAGCGGGGGGACATACAATGAGCAGTACTTC. Translated: CASSWSGGTYNEQYF.

The chain recombines TRBV3-1 with TRBJ1-2, with D unresolved. V was clipped by 0 bases and J by 4 bases, with 15 bases between them. The CDR3 sequence is 16 residues long. The V gene's germline CDR1 is LGHDT and CDR2 YNNKEL (reference sequence). CDR3 coding DNA: TGTGCCAGCAGCCAAGATTACCTGGTGGTTTCCTATGGCTACACCTTC. This codes for CASSQDYLVVSYGYTF.

This clonotype was found many times. V and J are TRBV11-2 and TRBJ2-1, with TRBD1 as a possible D gene (6 bases). Germline V gives CDR1 SGHAT, CDR2 FQNNGV. This CDR3 is 13 amino acids long. V was pared by 4 bases and J by 4 bases, with 8 bases between. The CDR3 DNA reads TGTGCCAGCAGCTCCGGACAGTACAATGAGCAGTTCTTC. This encodes CASSSGQYNEQFF.

The J gene is TRBJ2-7, the V gene TRBV7-9; the match to TRBD1 covers 12 bases. Trimming cost V 4 bases and J 5 bases; bases outside gene matches: 9. The germline CDR1 and CDR2 sequences are SEHNR and FQNEAQ (reference sequence). The length of the CDR3 is 16 residues. CDR3 sequence reads: CASSWGDRGRVDEQYF. For the CDR3, the DNA is TGTGCCAGCAGCTGGGGGGACAGGGGGCGAGTTGACGAGCAGTACTTC.

V gene TRBV19 combines with J gene TRBJ2-5, with D unclear. Deletions cut 5 bases from V and 2 bases from J, with 12 bases between. The CDR3 loop spans 14 amino acids. From germline, CDR1 is LNHDA and CDR2 SQIVND (reference sequence). For the CDR3, the DNA is TGTGCCAGTAGTTCGCGGACGACGCAAGAGACCCAGTACTTC. Translating gives CASSSRTTQETQYF.

This clonotype was picked up a small number of times. The chain combines TRBV7-9 with TRBJ2-3; D gene uncertain. Germline-derived CDR1 and CDR2 are SEHNR and FQNEAQ (reference sequence). With 0 bases removed from V and 4 bases from J, the gap between germline ends came to 8 bases. The CDR3 extends over 14 amino acids. The CDR3 loop is CASSLALPPDTQYF. CDR3 coding DNA: TGTGCCAGCAGCTTAGCGCTTCCCCCAGATACGCAGTATTTT.